The sequence of this TCR beta chain was determined in a study of blood T cell repertoires in COVID-19. The table came from immunoSEQ multiplex PCR; TCRdb's copy has only in-frame clones and leaves some out. Among around 160,000 clones, around four fifths were seen once, and the ten largest hold 10% to 15%. V was trimmed by 5 bases and J by 2 bases, leaving 10 bases between them. Germline V CDR1 and CDR2: SGHRS, YFSETQ. The CDR3 spans 13 residues. The sample comprised PBMCs or T cells enriched from blood (not recorded which). The V call is TRBV5-1, the J call TRBJ2-5; D is uncertain. This TCR came from a woman aged 55-70 years who had recovered from COVID-19. CDR3 sequence reads: CASSIYQQETQYF. DNA for the CDR3: TGCGCCAGCAGTATCTATCAACAAGAGACCCAGTACTTC.